This T cell receptor beta chain was observed in a study of shared clonotypes between healthy human individuals. To note about this clone: Its target is unknown.

The CDR3 spans 15 residues. V was clipped by 4 bases and J by 6 bases; unmatched bases: 8. Germline-derived CDR1 and CDR2 are SGDLS and YYNGEE. Deep was the level at which the assay was run. The data were produced by immunoSEQ multiplex PCR, yet TCRdb's version contains in-frame clones alone and is incomplete. The sample lists over a million clones, about four fifths occurring once. Study observations and caveats: Generation probabilities of non-shared clonotypes were lower (relative to those shared by all four donors). Rarefaction demonstrated incomplete sorted-subset sequencing despite large depth.

The TCR was taken from a man younger than 35 in good health. Some clones in this sample may be carry-over from other donors' samples. Sequencing input: memory CD4+ T cells from PBMCs. Subset reported: CD45RA-negative fraction. V usage is TRBV9 and J usage is TRBJ2-1, with 9 bases aligning to TRBD2. The CDR3 bases are TGTGCCAGCAGCCGTAGCGGGAGCCTTGTCAATGAGCAGTTCTTC. Translation gives CASSRSGSLVNEQFF.